This T cell receptor beta chain was recovered during a study of blood T cell repertoires in COVID-19. Study-wide background: T cells, B-cell-depleted T cells, or PBMCs supplied cDNA or gDNA.

Per the authors' pipeline: Amplification of reference gene primers provided the estimated nucleated cell counts. TCRdb's copy holds only in-frame clones and misses some; the assay was immunoSEQ multiplex PCR. The V and J calls and clone size come from that table; D and trimming were worked out from the DNA. The data show 93,000 or so clones, with around 90% seen just once and over 15% held by the top ten. This CDR3 contains 17 residues. The V gene's germline CDR1 is SGHVS and CDR2 FQNEAQ. About this clone itself: Germline and junction disagree at one end, which may indicate a read error.

The rearrangement links TRBV7-8 to TRBJ1-5; D call uncertain. The sequence was collected from a woman of 80 years or more in a cohort sampled during active COVID-19. Source material: peripheral blood. The CDR3 loop is CVSSSQRSLLGNQPQHF. CDR3 coding DNA: TGTGTCAGCAGCTCCCAGAGGTCTCTTTTGGGCAATCAGCCCCAGCATTTT.